The rows below give T cell receptor beta chains drawn from one sample of a study of cytomegalovirus exposure and HLA in healthy donors. Measured with immunoSEQ multiplex PCR; TCRdb has only the in-frame clones, and not every one. Seen in this sample are roughly 90,000 clones; the ten most common clones hold approximately 15%. Sequencing input: PBMCs. These TCRs come from a man aged 50-60 years in good health and CMV-seropositive. The CDR3 runs from the conserved cysteine through the conserved F or W. D genes are given only for firm matches.

TRBD1	TRBV19	16	TRBJ1-2	TGTGCCAGTAGTATAGATAGACAGGGATTTGACTATGGCTACACCTTC	CASSIDRQGFDYGYTF
TRBD1	TRBV11-2	14	TRBJ1-2	TGTGCCAGCAGCCCCGAGACAGGGACATATGGCTACACCTTC	CASSPETGTYGYTF
TRBD1	TRBV7-3	14	TRBJ2-7	TGTGCCAGCAGCCCCGGACAGGGGCACTACGAGCAGTACTTC	CASSPGQGHYEQYF
-	TRBV27	15	TRBJ1-1	TGTGCCAGCAGTTTAGACGGACTGAAGAACACTGAAGCTTTCTTT	CASSLDGLKNTEAFF
TRBD1	TRBV5-1	16	TRBJ2-3	TGCGCCAGCAGCTCAGGGACAGGGAATCGAGCAGATACGCAGTATTTT	CASSSGTGNRADTQYF
TRBD2	TRBV28	16	TRBJ2-1	TGTGCCAGCCTGTCCCCAGGCTTAGCGGGACGCAATGAGCAGTTCTTC	CASLSPGLAGRNEQFF
-	TRBV11-2	16	TRBJ1-2	TGTGCCAGCAGCCCGTACAGGGCCCCTACTAACTATGGCTACACCTTC	CASSPYRAPTNYGYTF
TRBD2	TRBV4-1	17	TRBJ2-3	TGCGCCAGCAGCCAACCAACCGAGGGACTAGCGGGATATACGCAGTATTTT	CASSQPTEGLAGYTQYF
-	TRBV30	12	TRBJ1-5	TGTGCCTGGAGCCCCTCGGGTCAGCCCCAGCATTTT	CAWSPSGQPQHF
TRBD1	TRBV30	14	TRBJ2-7	TGTGCCTGCGAATTAGGACAGGGCCTCGGAGAGCAGTACTTC	CACELGQGLGEQYF
-	TRBV11-3	15	TRBJ1-1	TGTGCCAGCAGCTTAGGTCTAAGTCCGAACACTGAAGCTTTCTTT	CASSLGLSPNTEAFF
-	TRBV9	14	TRBJ1-1	TGTGCCAGCAGCCTAGGGGCAGCGAACACTGAAGCTTTCTTT	CASSLGAANTEAFF
-	TRBV14	14	TRBJ1-1	TGTGCCAGCAGCCAAGCATGGCAGAACACTGAAGCTTTCTTT	CASSQAWQNTEAFF
-	TRBV19	14	TRBJ2-7	TGTGCCAGTAGTAATCGGGGAGGAATCTACGAGCAGTACTTC	CASSNRGGIYEQYF
-	TRBV5-8	16	TRBJ2-6	TGTGCCAGCAGTACAGGACAGAATTCTGGGGCCAACGTCCTGACTTTC	CASSTGQNSGANVLTF
TRBD1	TRBV5-1	16	TRBJ1-4	TGCGCCAGCAGCACCCAGGGGGCGCGTTCAGTTGAAAAACTGTTTTTT	CASSTQGARSVEKLFF
TRBD1	TRBV30	15	TRBJ1-5	TGTGCCTGGAGTGAGGGACAGCCACTCAATCAGCCCCAGCATTTT	CAWSEGQPLNQPQHF
-	TRBV18	14	TRBJ2-5	TGTGCCAGCTCACCCGGTAGAGCGGGAGAGACCCAGTACTTC	CASSPGRAGETQYF
-	TRBV6-6	14	TRBJ1-1	TGTGCCAGCAGTCCCCGTATCGGGGGGGCTTTCGGTTTCTTT	CASSPRIGGAFGFF
TRBD1	TRBV7-8	17	TRBJ1-5	TGTGCCAGCAGCTCGGGACAGGGTGGCCGTAGCAATCAGCCCCAGCATTTT	CASSSGQGGRSNQPQHF
-	TRBV6-5	15	TRBJ2-7	TGTGCCACACTCAGTTACCGGGCTAGCCTTTACGAGCAGTACTTC	CATLSYRASLYEQYF
-	TRBV13	15	TRBJ1-5	TGTGCCAGCAGCCTAGGACACGCGGGCAATCAGCCCCAGCATTTT	CASSLGHAGNQPQHF
TRBD2	TRBV10-2	19	TRBJ2-2	TGCGCCAGCAGGACATGGACTAGCGGGAAGACCCTGAACACCGGGGAGCTGTTTTTT	CASRTWTSGKTLNTGELFF
-	TRBV30	13	TRBJ2-1	TGTGCCTGGAGGGCTCTTTCCTACAATGAGCAGTTCTTC	CAWRALSYNEQFF
TRBD1	TRBV28	14	TRBJ1-2	TGTGCCAGCAGTACGACGGCTCAGGGGGGTGGCTACACCTTC	CASSTTAQGGGYTF
-	TRBV29-1	11	TRBJ1-2	TGCAGCGTTGGTTCTGACTATGGCTACACCTTC	CSVGSDYGYTF
TRBD2	TRBV6-6	15	TRBJ2-7	TGTGCCAGCAGTTACACGGTGACTAGCGGGTACGAGCAGTACTTC	CASSYTVTSGYEQYF
-	TRBV2	14	TRBJ2-2	TGTGCCAGCAGTGTTTGGCCAAACACCGGGGAGCTGTTTTTT	CASSVWPNTGELFF
-	TRBV7-2	15	TRBJ2-1	TGTGCCAGCAGATCAGCGGGTAGTCCCTACAATGAGCAGTTCTTC	CASRSAGSPYNEQFF
-	TRBV7-9	13	TRBJ1-1	TGTGCCAGCAGCTTAACAGTGAACACTGAAGCTTTCTTT	CASSLTVNTEAFF
TRBD1	TRBV11-3	13	TRBJ1-3	TGTGCCACCGGACAGGGACCTGGAAACACCATATATTTT	CATGQGPGNTIYF
TRBD2	TRBV6-1	15	TRBJ2-5	TGTGCCAGCAGAGTAGCGGGCGACCTACAAGAGACCCAGTACTTC	CASRVAGDLQETQYF
-	TRBV7-2	13	TRBJ2-6	TGTGCCAGCAGCTCCTCGGGGGCCAACGTCCTGACTTTC	CASSSSGANVLTF
TRBD1	TRBV29-1	11	TRBJ1-2	TGCAGCGTTGCTCAGGGGGGAGGCTACACCTTC	CSVAQGGGYTF
TRBD2	TRBV2	14	TRBJ2-7	TGTGCCAGCAGCGGAAGCGGGAGGAAGCGCGAGCAGTACTTC	CASSGSGRKREQYF
TRBD1	TRBV7-8	16	TRBJ2-1	TGTGCCAGCAGCTTAGCGGGACAGGGGGGTAACAATGAGCAGTTCTTC	CASSLAGQGGNNEQFF
TRBD2	TRBV5-5	15	TRBJ2-1	TGTGCCAGCAGCTCCACGAGCGGGGACTACAATGAGCAGTTCTTC	CASSSTSGDYNEQFF
-	TRBV5-4	14	TRBJ2-3	TGTGCCAGCAGCTCCGGGACAAGCACAGATACGCAGTATTTT	CASSSGTSTDTQYF
TRBD1	TRBV4-3	15	TRBJ2-3	TGCGCCAGCAGCCAGACACAGGGGGCGCCAGATACGCAGTATTTT	CASSQTQGAPDTQYF
-	TRBV7-9	14	TRBJ2-2	TGTGCCAGCAGCTTAGGAAGCATTGGCGGGGAGCTGTTTTTT	CASSLGSIGGELFF
TRBD1	TRBV18	15	TRBJ2-3	TGTGCCAGCTCACCCAGACAGGGGGTTCAAGATACGCAGTATTTT	CASSPRQGVQDTQYF
-	TRBV27	13	TRBJ1-1	TGTGCCAGCAGTTTAGCAGGGGTCACTGAAGCTTTCTTT	CASSLAGVTEAFF
TRBD2	TRBV4-1	16	TRBJ2-3	TGCGCCAGCAGCCGACGGGGAGGGGAGTGGACAGATACGCAGTATTTT	CASSRRGGEWTDTQYF
TRBD1	TRBV7-2	15	TRBJ2-1	TGTGCCAGCAGCTTATTGGGGACAGAGTACAATGAGCAGTTCTTC	CASSLLGTEYNEQFF
TRBD2	TRBV7-2	17	TRBJ2-1	TGTGCCAGCAGCTTTACTTTGGGACTAGCGGGAGCCAATGAGCAGTTCTTC	CASSFTLGLAGANEQFF
-	TRBV10-2	13	TRBJ1-1	TGCGCCAGCACTTTGACTGTGAACACTGAAGCTTTCTTT	CASTLTVNTEAFF
-	TRBV13	14	TRBJ1-1	TGTGCCAGCAGGATAAGCCCGGGGAACACTGAAGCTTTCTTT	CASRISPGNTEAFF
TRBD2	TRBV11-3	15	TRBJ2-7	TGTGCCAGCGGAGCGGGAGTGCTGGAGTCCTACGAGCAGTACTTC	CASGAGVLESYEQYF
TRBD1	TRBV13	16	TRBJ1-2	TGTGCCAGCAGCTCCACGGACAGGGGAAGAGGTTATGGCTACACCTTC	CASSSTDRGRGYGYTF
TRBD2	TRBV9	14	TRBJ2-1	TGTGCCAGCAGCGTAGACCAGCGGGATGATGAGCAGTTCTTC	CASSVDQRDDEQFF